This record concerns one T cell receptor beta chain sequence. No antigen is known for it. The sample belongs to a study of CD8+ T cells in alopecia areata. Study-level information: The study gave treated patients oral tofacitinib at 5 to 10 mg twice daily.

Sequencing templates came from extracted RNA that was reverse transcribed into cDNA. Repertoires were generated with immunoSEQ multiplex PCR, while TCRdb's copy carries only in-frame clones and drops some. Of 100,000 to 150,000 clones listed, more than 30% were seen once; the top ten hold roughly 3.2%. General observations from the study: Tissue-resident alphabeta T cells belonging to normal skin likewise get sequenced within scalp specimens. Lesional tissue from the scalp (especially in alopecia totalis/universalis) showed higher clonality than normal scalp.

Sequencing was carried out using CD4+ T cells sorted from blood. This TCR came from a human donor with alopecia areata.

CDR3 sequence reads: CAWTAGSYNEQFF. The CDR3 DNA is TGTGCCTGGACCGCCGGCTCCTACAATGAGCAGTTCTTC. V usage is TRBV30 and J usage is TRBJ2-1; D is uncertain. CDR1 GTSNPN and CDR2 SVGIG come from the germline V gene (reference sequence). V was pared by 4 bases and J by 0 bases, with 7 bases between. The CDR3 covers 13 residues.